This note documents a single T cell receptor (beta chain) sequence. Its specificity is unknown. The CDR3 is 14 residues long. Germline CDR1 MNHEY, CDR2 SVGEGT. The ends were cut back, 4 bases at V and 6 bases at J, with 15 bases in the middle. This sample is drawn from a study of Ad26.COV2.S vaccination and SARS-CoV-2 variants. On the study more broadly: COV1001, an Ad26.COV2.S trial, supplied this vaccine-arm donor. Whole-study findings and limits: Placebo recipients trailed vaccine recipients in spike-specific TCR breadth.

Measured with immunoSEQ multiplex PCR; TCRdb has only the in-frame clones, and not every one. Among about 480,000 clones listed, around nine tenths were seen once. Treatment noted: roughly 19 received Ad26.COV2.S at low or high dose, single or two shots; about 5 received placebo; per-sample allocation not given. The study sampled participants on day 63 after the first vaccine or placebo injection. The chain carries TRBV6-2 or TRBV6-3 and TRBJ1-2; D is undetermined. The sequence was obtained from a person between 18 and 65 years old who received the Ad26.COV2.S COVID-19 vaccine or a placebo. The sample here was peripheral blood, taken in a trial of Ad26.COV2.S vaccine versus placebo. This CDR3 is CASSFYRAGHGYTF. For the CDR3, the DNA is TGTGCCAGCAGTTTTTATCGGGCAGGCCATGGCTACACCTTC.